This entry concerns a single T cell receptor (beta chain). Its specific antigen is unknown. Per-base qualities were not stored, and no clone one base away is much larger. Five hundred nanograms of biopsy DNA per sample were submitted for commercial TCRB immunosequencing. Adaptive Biotechnology amplified the CDR3 regions from genomic DNA with a two-step multiplex PCR designed to control amplification bias. Primers covering every V and J gene segment were used in the first PCR, while barcodes and Illumina adapters were added in the second PCR. An Illumina instrument was used to sequence the CDR3 libraries. Processing in the source paper ran as follows. The analysis used both the pipelines supplied by the vendor and custom analysis of the raw data in R/Bioconductor with R version 3.3.0. Clonality, ranging from 0 to 1, was calculated as the inverse of the normalised Shannon entropy of all productive clones. The repertoire share taken up by the top 100 clones defined high-frequency clones, and only clones that passed a 95% confidence test were kept. The Simpson index measured repertoire diversity, and the Morisita-Horn index measured overlap between samples. The table comes from immuneACCESS by way of TCRdb, which keeps in-frame sequences with V and J called. Part of the clones is missing from these tables; in studies checked, under half for an unresolved V gene and the rest for unknown reasons. V and J calls plus clone size are reproduced from that table; the DNA served to infer D and trimming. Recorded for this sample are 10,000 to 15,000 clones; 70% to 90% of them occurred a single time. The top ten clonotypes cover roughly 17% of the sample.

Read against the paper, the sample's time point label means: neoterminal ileum biopsy at postoperative endoscopy, about 6 months after surgery. Eligible patients were adults with ileal or ileocolonic Crohn's disease who had an indication for ileocolonic resection. Before DNA extraction, whole ileal mucosal biopsies were kept frozen at -80 degrees C. Genomic DNA was extracted from frozen whole biopsies using a TRizol-based method and was quantified with a NanoDrop 2000 spectrophotometer. The CDR3 sequence holds 17 residues, the cysteine and phenylalanine included. Only CDR3 DNA remains: 51 bases, in frame from the first base. V is cut back by 1 base and J by 5 bases, with 8 bases in the junction unmatched. The germline V gene sets CDR1 to SGHTA and CDR2 to FQGNSA. This entry comes from a study of T cell repertoires in ileal Crohn's disease (dated by TCRdb to about 2019). General notes on the study: Median disease duration was roughly 8.2 years, and approximately 34% of patients were identified as active smokers at the time of surgery. Running in parallel with the study was a multicentre cohort set up to find predictors of early endoscopic recurrence following ileocolonic resection. Postoperative therapy was given to about half of the patients, with thiopurines administered to over 10 patients and anti-TNF agents administered to 15 to 20 patients. A Rutgeerts score higher than i0 was the definition used for endoscopic postoperative recurrence. Neoterminal ileum biopsies obtained at postoperative colonoscopy were designated as M6 samples. The study sequenced roughly 170 mucosal samples from 57 patients, taken at several locations on the surgical specimen and at postoperative endoscopy. A prospective multicentre cohort supplied the 55 to 65 Crohn's disease patients whose TCR repertoires were analysed. Surgery was performed for a complication in all patients, with stricturing disease in 61% and penetrating disease in approximately 40%.

General findings and caveats noted by the study authors: Endoscopic recurrence was found to be associated with higher high-frequency clone percentages at surgery, and recurrence was observed in all patients with clonality above 26.8% (18/57). Compared with non-smokers, patients who were active smokers at surgery showed a significantly higher proportion of clonal expansions (around 24% vs 18%, p=0.02). Within the first year after surgery, the timing of postoperative endoscopy varied, and the median delay was around seven months. More high-frequency clones were carried by sorted CD8 T cells than by CD4 T cells, suggesting that mucosal expansions were mainly CD8. Mucosal CD4 and CD8 T cells were sorted and sequenced only in a subgroup of patients, the size of which was not stated.

The sequence links TRBV7-2 to TRBJ2-1; 10 of the junction bases match TRBD2. The sequence derives from an adult with Crohn's disease. Sequenced input: ileal tissue. CDR3 loop: CASSLGPLAGVNNEQFF. The DNA reads as follows: TGTGCCAGCAGCTTAGGGCCTCTAGCGGGAGTAAACAATGAGCAGTTCTTC.